The 3 T cell receptor beta chains below were found in one sample sequenced in a study of T cell changes during pregnancy in multiple sclerosis (dated by TCRdb to about 2019). The library relied on the immunoSEQ multiplex PCR assay. Here the immuneACCESS table is served through TCRdb, limited to in-frame sequences with V and J called. Missing clones are a known gap in these copies; in checked studies unresolved V genes cover under half, and the rest lacks a known reason. This sample gives approximately 84,000 clones in total; 94% of them show up just once. The ten largest clones represent roughly 2.5% of the sample. The specimen comprised peripheral blood, sampled in the third trimester of pregnancy. These receptor sequences come from a female donor with multiple sclerosis, enrolled in a pregnancy study.

The genes are TRBV7-2 and TRBJ2-5; D may be TRBD2 (6 bases). This CDR3 contains 15 residues. V was cut by 2 bases and J by 4 bases, with 14 bases left in between. Germline CDR1 reads SGHTA; CDR2 reads FQGNSA. CDR3 in amino acids: CASSLYGGWGETQYF. The DNA for the CDR3 is TGTGCCAGCAGCTTATATGGGGGGTGGGGAGAGACCCAGTACTTC. Based on the CDR3 plus reference TRBV7-2 and TRBJ2-5, the full variable domain is GAGVSQSPSNKVTEKGKDVELRCDPISGHTALYWYRQSLGQGLEFLIYFQGNSAPDKSGLPSDRFSAERTGGSVSTLTIQRTQQEDSAVYLCASSLYGGWGETQYFGPGTRLLVL.

V and J are TRBV7-9 and TRBJ2-2; D perhaps matches TRBD2 (5 bases). The CDR3 runs 17 residues. Trimming removed 3 bases at V and 0 bases at J, with 14 bases between. Germline V gene data show CDR1 as SEHNR and CDR2 as FQNEAQ (reference sequence). This chain's CDR3 is CASSLRPGGANTGELFF. The CDR3 DNA follows: TGTGCCAGCAGCTTGCGTCCCGGAGGCGCGAACACCGGGGAGCTGTTTTTT.

V and J are TRBV19 and TRBJ1-1; 7 nucleotides align to TRBD1. The V and J ends lost 6 bases and 4 bases, in that order; junction bases with no gene match: 14. The length of the CDR3 is 16 residues. The germline V gene encodes CDR1 LNHDA and CDR2 SQIVND (reference sequence). CDR3 loop: CASRNHHVTGVTEAFF. The DNA of the CDR3 is TGTGCCAGTAGGAACCATCACGTCACAGGGGTCACTGAAGCTTTCTTT. Full variable domain (missing parts from reference TRBV19 and TRBJ1-1): DGGITQSPKYLFRKEGQNVTLSCEQNLNHDAMYWYRQDPGQGLRLIYYSQIVNDFQKGDIAEGYSVSREKKESFPLTVTSAQKNPTAFYLCASRNHHVTGVTEAFFGQGTRLTVV.